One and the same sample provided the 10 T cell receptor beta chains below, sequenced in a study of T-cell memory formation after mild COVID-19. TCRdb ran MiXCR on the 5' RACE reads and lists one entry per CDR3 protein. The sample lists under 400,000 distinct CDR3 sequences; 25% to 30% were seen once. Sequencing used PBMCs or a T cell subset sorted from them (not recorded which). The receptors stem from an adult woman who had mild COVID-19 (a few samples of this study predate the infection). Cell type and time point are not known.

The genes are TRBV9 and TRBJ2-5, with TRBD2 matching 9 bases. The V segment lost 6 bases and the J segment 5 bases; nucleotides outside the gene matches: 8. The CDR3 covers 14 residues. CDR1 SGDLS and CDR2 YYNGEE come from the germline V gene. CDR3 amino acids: CASNAGGPLETQYF. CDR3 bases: TGTGCCAGCAACGCGGGGGGGCCTCTTGAGACCCAGTACTTC.

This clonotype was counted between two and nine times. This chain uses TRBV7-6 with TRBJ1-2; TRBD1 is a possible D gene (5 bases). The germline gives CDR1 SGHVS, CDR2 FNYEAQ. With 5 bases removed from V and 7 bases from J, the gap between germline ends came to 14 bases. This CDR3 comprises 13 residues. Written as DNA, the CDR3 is TGTGCCAGCAGCCAGCACGGGGCGGTTGGCTACACCTTC. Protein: CASSQHGAVGYTF.

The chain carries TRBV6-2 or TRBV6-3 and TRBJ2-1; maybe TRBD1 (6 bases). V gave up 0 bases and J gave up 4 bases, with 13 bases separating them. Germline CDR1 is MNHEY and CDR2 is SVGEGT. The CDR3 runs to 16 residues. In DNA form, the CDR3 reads TGTGCCAGCAGTTACTCGTCTACAGGGAGTTACAATGAGCAGTTCTTC. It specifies CASSYSSTGSYNEQFF.

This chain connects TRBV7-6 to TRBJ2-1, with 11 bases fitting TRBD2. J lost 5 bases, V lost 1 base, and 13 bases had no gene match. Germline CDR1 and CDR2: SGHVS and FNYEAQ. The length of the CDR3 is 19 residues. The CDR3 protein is CASSLVRSTSGGINNEQFF. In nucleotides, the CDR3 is TGTGCCAGCAGCTTAGTGCGGTCTACTAGCGGGGGAATCAACAATGAGCAGTTCTTC.

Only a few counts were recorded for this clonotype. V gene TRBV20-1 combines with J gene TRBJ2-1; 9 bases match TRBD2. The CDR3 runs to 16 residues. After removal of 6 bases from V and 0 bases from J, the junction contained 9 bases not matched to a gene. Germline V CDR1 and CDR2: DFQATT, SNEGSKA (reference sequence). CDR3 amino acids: CSALALAGRSYNEQFF. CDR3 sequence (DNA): TGCAGTGCGCTAGCCCTAGCGGGACGCTCCTACAATGAGCAGTTCTTC.

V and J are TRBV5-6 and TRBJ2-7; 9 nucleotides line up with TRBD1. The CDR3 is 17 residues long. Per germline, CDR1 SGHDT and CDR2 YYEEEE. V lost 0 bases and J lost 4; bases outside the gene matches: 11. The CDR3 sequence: CASSLAGTGFGWYEQYF. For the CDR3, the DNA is TGTGCCAGCAGCTTGGCTGGGACAGGGTTCGGATGGTACGAGCAGTACTTC. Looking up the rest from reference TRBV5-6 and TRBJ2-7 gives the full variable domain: DAGVTQSPTHLIKTRGQQVTLRCSPKSGHDTVSWYQQALGQGPQFIFQYYEEEERQRGNFPDRFSGHQFPNYSSELNVNALLLGDSALYLCASSLAGTGFGWYEQYFGPGTRLTVT.

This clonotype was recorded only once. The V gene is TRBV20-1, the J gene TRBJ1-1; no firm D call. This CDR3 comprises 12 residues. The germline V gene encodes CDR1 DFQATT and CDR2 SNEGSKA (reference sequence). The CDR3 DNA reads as TGCTCCTGCTGCGACTATTACACTGAAGCTTTCTTT. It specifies CSCCDYYTEAFF.

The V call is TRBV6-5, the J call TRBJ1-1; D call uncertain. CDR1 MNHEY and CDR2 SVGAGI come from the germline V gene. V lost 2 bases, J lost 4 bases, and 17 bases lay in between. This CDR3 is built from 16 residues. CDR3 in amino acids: CASSYEKEPRSTEAFF. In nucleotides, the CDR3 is TGTGCCAGCAGTTACGAAAAGGAACCTAGGAGCACTGAAGCTTTCTTT.

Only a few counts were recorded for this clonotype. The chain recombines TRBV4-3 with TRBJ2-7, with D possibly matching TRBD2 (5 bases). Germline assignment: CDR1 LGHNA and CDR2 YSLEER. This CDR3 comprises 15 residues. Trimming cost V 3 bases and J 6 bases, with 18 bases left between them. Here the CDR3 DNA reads TGCGCCAGCAGCCAGACGAGGGCTAGATGGAGCGAGCAGTACTTC. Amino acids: CASSQTRARWSEQYF.

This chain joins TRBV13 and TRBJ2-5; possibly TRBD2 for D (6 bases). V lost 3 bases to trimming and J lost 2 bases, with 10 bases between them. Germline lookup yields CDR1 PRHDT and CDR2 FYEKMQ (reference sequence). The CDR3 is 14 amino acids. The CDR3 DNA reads TGTGCCAGCAGCTTGGGACTTTTACAAGAGACCCAGTACTTC. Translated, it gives CASSLGLLQETQYF.